This T cell receptor beta chain derives from a study of OX40 agonist ivuxolimab in advanced cancers. Produced via immunoSEQ multiplex PCR; TCRdb's table is partial and in-frame only. The table shows roughly 50,000 clones, with roughly 87% occurring only once. Looked up from germline, CDR1 is MDHEN and CDR2 is SYDVKM. The CDR3 totals 14 residues. The germline V and J ends were trimmed by 7 bases and 3 bases, with 15 bases remaining between them. The sample here was CD4+ or CD8+ T cells sorted from blood, taken in a trial of the OX40 agonist ivuxolimab. The source is an adult with an advanced solid tumor such as melanoma, head and neck, liver or kidney cancer. The V call is TRBV28, the J call TRBJ1-2, with D perhaps TRBD1 (5 bases). CDR3 region: CASTSLRGYYGYTF. Here the CDR3 DNA reads TGTGCCAGCACCTCCCTACGGGGCTACTATGGCTACACCTTC.